This T cell receptor (beta chain) emerged from a study of blood T cells in healthy people across ages. Study observations and caveats: Researchers judged that diversity estimates from one million T cells fell short of true values. The percentage of naive T cells correlated strongly with TCR beta diversity.

Each sample provided at least 5 micrograms of extracted total RNA. Then a second PCR, running about 6 to 12 cycles, was carried out with a sample-barcoded 5' primer and a J-beta primer mix. TCRdb analysed the 5' RACE reads with MiXCR anew, one entry per CDR3 protein. The sample has hundreds of thousands of distinct CDR3 sequences, 25% to 35% seen once; the top ten hold 15% to 19%. This clonotype was counted a few times. No antigen is known for it. A much larger clone differs by one base, so this may be a read error. Germline V gene lookup returns CDR1 SGHTA and CDR2 FQGNSA. CDR3 length equals 16 residues. Unmatched junction bases numbered 9, after V lost 0 bases and J lost 7 bases.

The sample was blood. The TCR comes from a woman older than 75 in good health. V usage is TRBV7-2 and J usage is TRBJ2-1; 7 bases match TRBD2. The CDR3 sequence is CASSLALGGGVNEQFF. The CDR3, as DNA: TGTGCCAGCAGCTTAGCGCTTGGCGGGGGAGTGAATGAGCAGTTCTTC.